These 31 T cell receptor beta chains share one sample of origin, sequenced in a study of blood T cell repertoires in COVID-19 (dated by TCRdb to the early 2020s). To prepare the library, the immunoSEQ multiplex PCR assay was applied. Here the immuneACCESS table is served through TCRdb, limited to in-frame sequences with V and J called. Missing clones are a known gap in these copies; in checked studies unresolved V genes cover under half, and the rest lacks a known reason. In all, the sample holds a few hundred thousand clones, and about 88% of those were seen once. About 5% of the sample is in the top ten clones. Material: peripheral blood. The receptors derive from a woman aged 55-69 years with COVID-19, enrolled during active disease.

This clone was counted between two and nine times. The chain couples TRBV30 to TRBJ2-1, with D maybe TRBD1 (5 bases). V lost 4 bases, J lost 2 bases, and 12 bases lay in between. The CDR3 has 14 amino acids. Per the germline V gene, CDR1 is GTSNPN and CDR2 is SVGIG (reference sequence). The CDR3 region has the DNA TGTGCCTGGATAAGGGGAACACCCTACAATGAGCAGTTCTTC. It codes for CAWIRGTPYNEQFF.

The DNA for the CDR3 is TGTGCCAGCAGCACCCCCGGGGTCCAAGAGACCCAGTACTTC. It specifies CASSTPGVQETQYF. The chain links TRBV5-6 to TRBJ2-5; tentatively, D is TRBD2 (5 bases). The CDR3 is 14 residues long. The V end was cut by 4 bases, the J end by 1 base, with 11 bases between. Germline CDR1 is SGHDT and CDR2 is YYEEEE.

The chain recombines TRBV6-2 or TRBV6-3 with TRBJ1-3; 8 bases fit TRBD1. The CDR3 is 15 residues long. Germline lookup yields CDR1 MNHEY and CDR2 SVGEGT. Germline trimming cut 5 bases from V and 3 bases from J; bases unmatched to any gene: 6. The CDR3 loop reads CASSPGGRNGNTIYF. The CDR3 DNA sequence: TGTGCCAGCAGTCCAGGGGGCAGGAATGGAAACACCATATATTTT.

The chain employs TRBV2 and TRBJ2-1, with 8 bases fitting TRBD2. The germline CDR1 and CDR2 sequences are SNHLY and FYNNEI. CDR3 length: 19 residues. J was trimmed by 1 base and V by 7 bases; bases with no gene match: 18. CDR3 in DNA: TGTGCCAGCACCCCCGTAACTCAACATTCGGGGGGGTCCTACAATGAGCAGTTCTTC. It encodes CASTPVTQHSGGSYNEQFF. The variable domain in full, completed from reference TRBV2 and TRBJ2-1, reads EPEVTQTPSHQVTQMGQEVILRCVPISNHLYFYWYRQILGQKVEFLVSFYNNEISEKSEIFDDQFSVERPDGSNFTLKIRSTKLEDSAMYFCASTPVTQHSGGSYNEQFFGPGTRLTVL.

This chain uses TRBV11-2 with TRBJ1-4; D is unclear. Trimming removed 3 bases at V and 4 bases at J, with 9 bases between. Looked up from germline, CDR1 is SGHAT and CDR2 is FQNNGV. The CDR3 spans 14 residues. This CDR3 reads CASSFRVVNEKLFF. Written as DNA, the CDR3 is TGTGCCAGCAGCTTCCGGGTGGTTAATGAAAAACTGTTTTTT.

The chain carries TRBV29-1 and TRBJ2-1; D unresolved. The CDR3 has 14 residues. Between the trimmed V and J ends, which lost 1 base and 0 bases, there was a span of 7 bases. The V gene's germline CDR1 is SQVTM and CDR2 ANQGSEA. CDR3 sequence: CSVEGGVSYNEQFF. The CDR3 DNA reads as TGCAGCGTTGAAGGCGGCGTCTCCTACAATGAGCAGTTCTTC.

The chain carries TRBV5-4 and TRBJ2-5; weak D call: TRBD2 (7 bases). The germline V gene encodes CDR1 SGHNT and CDR2 YYREEE (reference sequence). V gave up 4 bases and J gave up 5 bases, with 18 bases separating them. The CDR3 contains 15 residues. The CDR3 nucleotides are TGTGCCAGCAGCAGGGGGGGAGCGGGGAGGGAGACCCAGTACTTC. The encoded protein is CASSRGGAGRETQYF.

The rearrangement links TRBV7-9 to TRBJ1-2, with TRBD1 matching over 8 bases. Germline V CDR1 and CDR2: SEHNR, FQNEAQ (reference sequence). CDR3 length equals 15 residues. V lost 5 bases to trimming and J lost 4 bases; unmatched junction nucleotides: 9. CDR3 nucleotide sequence: TGTGCCAGCAGCCGTCCACAGGGGGAGTCCTATGGCTACACCTTC. Encoded protein: CASSRPQGESYGYTF.

The rearrangement uses TRBV6-2 or TRBV6-3 and TRBJ1-6; D may be TRBD1 (6 bases). The V gene lost 2 bases and the J gene lost 0 bases, with 20 bases spanning the gap. The CDR3 sequence is 20 residues long. Germline V gene lookup returns CDR1 MNHEY and CDR2 SVGEGT. CDR3 loop: CASSYHLGQGLSSYNSPLHF. The CDR3 DNA reads TGTGCCAGCAGTTACCATCTGGGACAAGGCCTGAGCTCCTATAATTCACCCCTCCACTTT.

V usage is TRBV6-5 and J usage is TRBJ1-1; TRBD1 aligns across 10 bases. V was pared by 8 bases and J by 1 base, with 1 base of the junction left unmatched. The CDR3 length is 13 residues. CDR1 MNHEY and CDR2 SVGAGI come from the germline V gene. CDR3 protein: CASGDRGNTEAFF. For the CDR3, the DNA is TGTGCCAGCGGGGACAGGGGGAACACTGAAGCTTTCTTT.

This sequence joins TRBV5-4 and TRBJ2-7; 7 positions match TRBD1. The junction had 1 base not matched to a gene; V was cut back by 7 bases and J by 3 bases. Germline V gene data show CDR1 as SGHNT and CDR2 as YYREEE (reference sequence). The CDR3 has 11 amino acids. The CDR3 loop is CASGDSYEQYF. The CDR3 DNA sequence: TGTGCCAGCGGGGACAGCTACGAGCAGTACTTC.

The chain combines TRBV28 with TRBJ2-7; 10 nucleotides agree with TRBD2. The CDR3 has 23 amino acids. Trimming took 9 bases from V and 4 from J; bases not matched to a gene: 36. The germline CDR1 and CDR2 sequences are MDHEN and SYDVKM. CDR3 coding DNA: TGTGCCAGTTTAATGCTAGCGGGAGCACCTATGATGGTTGAAAACCCGGACCGTTACGAGCAGTACTTC. As protein: CASLMLAGAPMMVENPDRYEQYF.

The gene calls are TRBV2 and TRBJ2-7; a possible D gene is TRBD1 (6 bases). The CDR3 runs to 14 residues. Trimming cost V 6 bases and J 0 bases, with 12 bases left between them. Germline V CDR1 and CDR2: SNHLY, FYNNEI. CDR3 loop: CASSSQGFSYEQYF. For the CDR3, the DNA is TGTGCCAGCAGCTCACAGGGCTTCTCCTACGAGCAGTACTTC.

V and J are TRBV10-3 and TRBJ1-4, with D possibly TRBD1 on 5 matching bases. The CDR3 is made up of 19 amino acids. Germline values: CDR1 ENHRY, CDR2 SYGVKD. Trimming took 1 base from V and 5 from J, leaving 23 bases between them. In nucleotides, the CDR3 is TGTGCCATCAGTGAGTTCGCCAATACAGGAATCGGGCGAAATGAAAAACTGTTTTTT. Protein product: CAISEFANTGIGRNEKLFF.

This rearrangement joins TRBV25-1 to TRBJ1-6; 7 nucleotides match TRBD1. Per germline, CDR1 MGHDK and CDR2 SYGVNS. CDR3 size: 14 residues. Unmatched junction bases numbered 7, after V lost 7 bases and J lost 7 bases. The CDR3 reads CASTRQGWNSPLHF. The CDR3 coding sequence is TGTGCCAGCACCCGACAGGGCTGGAATTCACCCCTCCACTTT.

This clone came up once. V and J are TRBV11-2 and TRBJ2-1; D not certain. V lost 5 bases and J 7 bases, leaving 9 bases between the germline ends. Germline CDR1 SGHAT, CDR2 FQNNGV. This CDR3 spans 12 amino acids. In nucleotides, the CDR3 is TGTGCCAGCAGCCTCCTTTTAAATGAGCAGTTCTTC. This encodes CASSLLLNEQFF.

The chain links TRBV29-1 to TRBJ1-1; D not resolved. The V and J ends lost 3 bases and 5 bases respectively, with 13 bases between them. Germline V lookup: CDR1 SQVTM, CDR2 ANQGSEA. The CDR3 consists of 13 residues. The CDR3 is CSVDGIGWTEAFF. In DNA, the CDR3 is TGCAGCGTTGACGGGATTGGGTGGACTGAAGCTTTCTTT.

The V and J genes are TRBV6-5 and TRBJ1-2; 9 nucleotides agree with TRBD1. V gave up 7 bases and J gave up 8 bases; unmatched junction bases: 8. The CDR3 consists of 13 residues. Germline V lookup: CDR1 MNHEY, CDR2 SVGAGI. This CDR3 is CASKGTGSGGYTF. In DNA form, the CDR3 reads TGTGCCAGCAAGGGGACAGGGAGTGGAGGCTACACCTTC.

The rearrangement uses TRBV2 and TRBJ1-2; D perhaps matches TRBD1 (5 bases). The V and J ends lost 6 bases and 5 bases respectively, with 10 bases between them. The CDR3 totals 12 residues. Looked up from germline, CDR1 is SNHLY and CDR2 is FYNNEI. CDR3 residues: CASRPDTYGYTF. DNA of the CDR3: TGTGCCAGCAGACCGGACACTTATGGCTACACCTTC.

The rearrangement joins TRBV4-1 to TRBJ2-1, with D possibly being TRBD1 (5 bases). The V end was cut by 1 base, the J end by 3 bases, with 7 bases between. Germline CDR1 MGHRA, CDR2 YSYEKL. The CDR3 runs 14 residues. CDR3 in DNA: TGCGCCAGCAGCCAAGTAGGGGTCTACAATGAGCAGTTCTTC. Its protein product is CASSQVGVYNEQFF.

This clone has only one observation. The gene calls are TRBV14 and TRBJ1-3; D unclear. V lost 1 base and J 7 bases, leaving 14 bases between the germline ends. The germline CDR1 and CDR2 sequences are SGHDN and FVKESK. The CDR3 totals 15 residues. The CDR3 sequence: CASSQGRSGWNTIYF. DNA of the CDR3: TGTGCCAGCAGCCAAGGTCGGTCTGGTTGGAACACCATATATTTT.

The chain is built from TRBV2 and TRBJ2-3, with 7 bases identical to TRBD2. The V and J ends lost 7 bases and 1 base, in that order; junction bases with no gene match: 5. The CDR3 covers 14 residues. The V gene's germline CDR1 is SNHLY and CDR2 FYNNEI. The CDR3 DNA reads as TGTGCCAGCACAAAAGCGGGACGCACAGATACGCAGTATTTT. Encoded protein: CASTKAGRTDTQYF.

This chain uses TRBV27 with TRBJ2-1; the match to TRBD2 covers 14 bases. V dropped 5 bases and J dropped 5; count of bases not matched to a gene: 8. This CDR3 spans 17 amino acids. Germline V gene lookup returns CDR1 MNHEY and CDR2 SMNVEV (reference sequence). The chain's CDR3 is CASSARLAGGHDNEQFF. CDR3 nucleotides: TGTGCCAGCAGTGCACGACTAGCGGGAGGGCATGACAATGAGCAGTTCTTC.

The rearrangement uses TRBV19 and TRBJ1-1; D is unresolved. Germline V gene sequence: CDR1 LNHDA, CDR2 SQIVND (reference sequence). Deletions cut 3 bases from V and 3 bases from J, with 11 bases between. This CDR3 comprises 14 residues. The CDR3 loop reads CASSIGLHDTEAFF. In DNA form, the CDR3 reads TGTGCCAGTAGTATCGGGTTACACGACACTGAAGCTTTCTTT.

The genes are TRBV7-2 and TRBJ1-5; TRBD1 might be the D (6 bases). The germline V gene encodes CDR1 SGHTA and CDR2 FQGNSA. V dropped 1 base and J dropped 6 bases, with 16 bases sitting between them. This CDR3 is 16 amino acids long. The CDR3 nucleotides read TGTGCCAGCAGCTTAGGGTGGAGAACAGGGACTCAGCCCCAGCATTTT. Translated, it gives CASSLGWRTGTQPQHF.

The chain employs TRBV29-1 and TRBJ1-2; tentative D call: TRBD1 (5 bases). The V end was cut by 7 bases, the J end by 3 bases, with 9 bases between. The V gene's germline CDR1 is SQVTM and CDR2 ANQGSEA. The CDR3 spans 11 residues. Written as DNA, the CDR3 is TGCAGCGCCGGACAAGACTATGGCTACACCTTC. Residues: CSAGQDYGYTF.

The V call is TRBV7-2, the J call TRBJ1-4; D gene unclear. The CDR3 runs to 13 residues. The germline V gene has CDR1 SGHTA and CDR2 FQGNSA. The V gene lost 1 base and the J gene lost 8 bases, with 8 bases spanning the gap. The chain's CDR3 is CASSLGYGEKLFF. The CDR3 region has the DNA TGTGCCAGCAGCTTAGGCTACGGGGAAAAACTGTTTTTT.

The CDR3 sequence is CAWSLDRGGYGYTF. The CDR3 bases are TGTGCCTGGAGTTTGGACAGGGGCGGCTATGGCTACACCTTC. V gene TRBV30 combines with J gene TRBJ1-2, with TRBD1 matching 9 bases. The germline V gene has CDR1 GTSNPN and CDR2 SVGIG (reference sequence). CDR3 length equals 14 residues. Germline trimming cut 2 bases from V and 4 bases from J; bases unmatched to any gene: 5.

V is TRBV15 and J is TRBJ1-4; the match to TRBD1 covers 7 bases. The germline V gene encodes CDR1 LNHNV and CDR2 YYDKDF (reference sequence). Unmatched junction bases numbered 8, after V lost 2 bases and J lost 5 bases. This CDR3 is 16 amino acids long. The CDR3 region has the DNA TGTGCCACCAGCAGACCCGGACAGGCTAAAAATGAAAAACTGTTTTTT. Residues: CATSRPGQAKNEKLFF.

The rearrangement uses TRBV5-1 and TRBJ1-5; no firm D call. CDR1 is SGHRS and CDR2 is YFSETQ in the germline V gene. The CDR3 is 14 amino acids. V lost 4 bases and J lost 8, with 16 bases in between. CDR3 amino acids: CASSLLGSGEPQHF. For the CDR3, the DNA is TGCGCCAGCAGCCTTCTGGGGAGCGGAGAGCCCCAGCATTTT.

CDR3 residues: CSVEGRTGASGYTF. CDR3 nucleotide sequence: TGCAGCGTTGAAGGGAGGACAGGAGCTAGCGGCTACACCTTC. The V and J genes are TRBV29-1 and TRBJ1-2; 7 nucleotides align to TRBD1. The V gene's germline CDR1 is SQVTM and CDR2 ANQGSEA. The CDR3 runs to 14 residues. J gave up 8 bases and V 1 base, and 10 bases lay outside the gene matches. Full variable domain (outside the CDR3, taken from reference TRBV29-1 and TRBJ1-2): SAVISQKPSRDICQRGTSLTIQCQVDSQVTMMFWYRQQPGQSLTLIATANQGSEATYESGFVIDKFPISRPNLTFSTLTVSNMSPEDSSIYLCSVEGRTGASGYTFGSGTRLTVV.